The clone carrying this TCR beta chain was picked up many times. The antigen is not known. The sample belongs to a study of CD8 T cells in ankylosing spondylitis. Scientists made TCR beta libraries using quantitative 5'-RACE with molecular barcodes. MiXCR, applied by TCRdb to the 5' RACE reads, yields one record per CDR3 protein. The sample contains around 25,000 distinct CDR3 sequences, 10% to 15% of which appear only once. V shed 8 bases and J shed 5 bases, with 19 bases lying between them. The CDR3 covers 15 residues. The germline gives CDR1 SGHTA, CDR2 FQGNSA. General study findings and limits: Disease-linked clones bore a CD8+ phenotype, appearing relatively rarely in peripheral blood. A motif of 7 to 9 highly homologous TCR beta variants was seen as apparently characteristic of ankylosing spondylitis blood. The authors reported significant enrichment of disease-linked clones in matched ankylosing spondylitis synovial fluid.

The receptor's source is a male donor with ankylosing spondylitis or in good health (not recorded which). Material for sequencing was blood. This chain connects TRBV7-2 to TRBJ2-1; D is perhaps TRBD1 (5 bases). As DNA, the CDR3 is TGTGCCAGCGGCGACCGCGACAGAAACAACAATGAGCAGTTCTTC. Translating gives CASGDRDRNNNEQFF.